Below, 8 T cell receptor beta chains from the same sample are listed, as sequenced in a study of T cell repertoires in cytomegalovirus infection. One entry per CDR3 protein, called by TCRdb with MiXCR from the reads. The table includes 75,000 to 100,000 distinct CDR3 sequences, approximately 32% detected once. No cognate antigen is known for these TCRs. The specimen comprised CD8+ T cells from cultured PBMCs, sampled from culture after CMV antigen stimulation. Receptors were obtained from a human donor in good health (CMV status not recorded). Some clones in this sample may be carry-over from other donors' samples.

This clonotype was seen a few times. The chain carries TRBV11-3 and TRBJ2-1; the match to TRBD1 covers 8 bases. J lost 3 bases, V lost 8 bases, and 6 bases had no gene match. This CDR3 contains 14 residues. Germline V gives CDR1 SGHNT, CDR2 YENEEA. CDR3: CASAQGANYNEQFF. The CDR3 DNA sequence: TGTGCCAGCGCTCAGGGGGCTAACTACAATGAGCAGTTCTTC.

In this sample, this clonotype turned up many times. The rearrangement uses TRBV7-2 and TRBJ1-4, with a weak D call TRBD1 (5 bases). This CDR3 is built from 15 residues. In germline, CDR1 is SGHTA, CDR2 FQGNSA. Trimming removed 5 bases from V and 8 bases from J, with 18 bases in between. CDR3 region: CASSRTLGGNEKLFF. Written as DNA, the CDR3 is TGTGCCAGCAGCCGAACGCTCGGGGGGAACGAAAAACTGTTTTTT.

Relative to its sample, this clonotype is medium-sized. The chain has TRBV28 and TRBJ2-5; D not resolved. The germline CDR1 and CDR2 sequences are MDHEN and SYDVKM. The V gene lost 6 bases and the J gene lost 1 base, with 6 bases spanning the gap. The CDR3 loop spans 12 amino acids. In DNA form, the CDR3 reads TGTGCCAGCAGCCCCGGCCAAGAGACCCAGTACTTC. It translates to CASSPGQETQYF.

The sample holds a few counts of this clonotype. This chain joins TRBV5-1 and TRBJ1-6; possibly TRBD1 for D (6 bases). The V gene's germline CDR1 is SGHRS and CDR2 YFSETQ. This CDR3 contains 17 residues. Trimming removed 0 bases from V and 11 bases from J, with 21 bases in between. Written as DNA, the CDR3 is TGCGCCAGCAGCTTGGTGGGGGGTTTGGACAGCGGGGCACCCCTCCACTTT. It yields the protein CASSLVGGLDSGAPLHF.

The V call is TRBV6-6, the J call TRBJ2-1; D perhaps matches TRBD1 (6 bases). The CDR3 length is 14 residues. With 5 bases removed from V and 2 bases from J, the gap between germline ends came to 10 bases. The germline V gene encodes CDR1 MNHNY and CDR2 SVGAGI (reference sequence). Here the CDR3 reads CASSLGQTYNEQFF. In DNA form, the CDR3 reads TGTGCCAGCAGTCTTGGACAGACCTACAATGAGCAGTTCTTC.

This sequence joins TRBV28 and TRBJ1-2; no clear D. This CDR3 spans 13 amino acids. Germline V gives CDR1 MDHEN, CDR2 SYDVKM. The germline V and J ends were trimmed by 4 bases and 4 bases, with 10 bases remaining between them. DNA for the CDR3: TGTGCCAGCAGTTCCGGGCTGATCTATGGCTACACCTTC. This encodes CASSSGLIYGYTF.

V and J are TRBV27 and TRBJ2-7, with 7 positions matching TRBD2. The CDR3 covers 16 residues. The germline gives CDR1 MNHEY, CDR2 SMNVEV (reference sequence). With V trimmed by 6 bases and J by 3 bases, 14 bases remained unmatched. The CDR3 loop reads CASSLRGPAGNYEQYF. CDR3 nucleotide sequence: TGTGCCAGCAGCCTCCGAGGGCCAGCGGGGAACTACGAGCAGTACTTC.

This clonotype was seen a few times. The J gene is TRBJ1-5, the V gene TRBV27; 8 positions agree with TRBD1. The junction had 5 bases not matched to a gene; V was cut back by 4 bases and J by 6 bases. The CDR3 extends over 14 amino acids. The germline gives CDR1 MNHEY, CDR2 SMNVEV (reference sequence). CDR3 sequence (DNA): TGTGCCAGCAGTTCCGGACAGGGCGGTCAGCCCCAGCATTTT. This sequence encodes CASSSGQGGQPQHF.